This T cell receptor (beta chain) was recorded in a study of T cells in Graves' hyperthyroidism and ophthalmopathy. In this sample, this clonotype turned up many times. Amplified TCR beta CDR3 regions derived from RNA transcripts. RT-PCR in the first round (using the HTBI primer set) targeted the TCR CDR3. TCRdb ran MiXCR on the multiplex PCR reads and lists one entry per CDR3 protein. Among about 290,000 distinct CDR3 sequences listed, about an eighth were seen once. The CDR3 has 14 residues. The germline V gene encodes CDR1 SQVTM and CDR2 ANQGSEA. Losses at the gene ends were 5 bases for V and 5 bases for J; bases not matched to a gene: 9.

The TCR was taken from a woman in her twenties or thirties with Graves' hyperthyroidism that later progressed to Graves' ophthalmopathy. Specimen: blood. The chain joins TRBV29-1 to TRBJ2-1; 7 bases fit TRBD1. CDR3 sequence reads: CSVTHQGQNNEQFF. Here the CDR3 DNA reads TGCAGCGTTACACATCAGGGACAGAACAATGAGCAGTTCTTC.